Shown below are 5 T cell receptor beta chains from a single sample sequenced in a study of T cells of healthy individuals. In TCRdb, the 5' RACE reads were re-called with MiXCR into one record per CDR3 protein. The sample shows more than 85,000 distinct CDR3 sequences, approximately 15% of them seen only once. Every receptor here comes from a human donor in good health.

The chain joins TRBV10-3 to TRBJ1-2; D unclear. The germline gives CDR1 ENHRY, CDR2 SYGVKD. This CDR3 contains 11 residues. With 0 bases removed from V and 8 bases from J, the gap between germline ends came to 4 bases. The CDR3 region is CAISESRGYTF. The CDR3 coding sequence is TGTGCCATCAGTGAGTCGAGGGGCTACACCTTC.

In this sample, this clonotype turned up many times. The chain couples TRBV20-1 to TRBJ2-7; 7 bases match TRBD1. Germline V gene data show CDR1 as DFQATT and CDR2 as SNEGSKA (reference sequence). With 7 bases clipped from V and 4 bases from J, the junction kept 4 bases outside the gene matches. The CDR3 sequence is 11 residues long. The CDR3 nucleotides read TGCAGTGGGGACAGTCTTTACGAGCAGTACTTC. Its protein product is CSGDSLYEQYF.

This clonotype appeared a few times. CDR3 in DNA: TGTGCCAGCAGCGTCAGTAATTCACCCCTCCACTTT. Its protein product is CASSVSNSPLHF. This rearrangement joins TRBV9 to TRBJ1-6; D uncertain. Trimming pared 2 bases from V and 6 bases from J, leaving 3 bases between. Germline CDR1 SGDLS, CDR2 YYNGEE. The CDR3 length is 12 residues.

V and J are TRBV11-2 and TRBJ1-1; 9 bases line up with TRBD1. V shed 2 bases, J shed 3 bases, and the junction held 10 bases outside the gene matches. Per the germline V gene, CDR1 is SGHAT and CDR2 is FQNNGV. The CDR3 spans 17 residues. The CDR3 DNA is TGTGCCAGCAGCTTAAGTAGCGGGACAGGGATCGACACTGAAGCTTTCTTT. It specifies CASSLSSGTGIDTEAFF.

A remark on this clonotype: A much larger clone is a single base away; this may be a read error. The V gene is TRBV7-9, the J gene TRBJ1-2; 9 bases fit TRBD1. Germline assignment: CDR1 SEHNR and CDR2 FQNEAQ (reference sequence). This CDR3 has 13 amino acids. CDR3 sequence reads: CASSLWDRDGCTF. The CDR3 DNA follows: TGTGCCAGCAGCTTATGGGACAGGGATGGCTGCACCTTC. The full variable domain, with the rest looked up from reference TRBV7-9 and TRBJ1-2, is DTGVSQNPRHKITKRGQNVTFRCDPISEHNRLYWYRQTLGQGPEFLTYFQNEAQLEKSRLLSDRFSAERPKGSFSTLEIQRTEQGDSAMYLCASSLWDRDGCTFGSGTRLTVV.